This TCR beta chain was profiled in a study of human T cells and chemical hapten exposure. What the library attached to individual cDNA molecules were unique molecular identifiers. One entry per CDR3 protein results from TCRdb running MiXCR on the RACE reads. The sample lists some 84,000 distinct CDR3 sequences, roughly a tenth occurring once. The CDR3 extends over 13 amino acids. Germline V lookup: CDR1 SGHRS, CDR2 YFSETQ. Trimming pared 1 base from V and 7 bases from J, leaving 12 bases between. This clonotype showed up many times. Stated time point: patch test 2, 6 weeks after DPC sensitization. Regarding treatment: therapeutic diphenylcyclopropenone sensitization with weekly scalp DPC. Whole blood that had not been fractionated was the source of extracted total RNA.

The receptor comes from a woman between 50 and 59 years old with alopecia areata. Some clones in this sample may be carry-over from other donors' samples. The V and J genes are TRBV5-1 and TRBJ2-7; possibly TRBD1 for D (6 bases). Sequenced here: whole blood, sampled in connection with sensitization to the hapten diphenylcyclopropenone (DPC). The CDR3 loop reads CASSLSGTTEQYF. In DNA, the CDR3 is TGCGCCAGCAGCTTGTCCGGGACAACTGAGCAGTACTTC.